This T cell receptor (beta chain) was identified in a study of siplizumab effects on memory and regulatory T cells. There are 15 residues in the CDR3. Trimming took 4 bases from V and 4 from J; bases not matched to a gene: 9. Germline assignment: CDR1 SGHRS and CDR2 YFSETQ. The assay covered 95,000 to 100,000 TCR templates per sample. Only in-frame clones appear in the TCRdb table, and some are missing; sequencing was by immunoSEQ multiplex PCR. The sample includes over 100,000 clones, about 93% of them seen just once. This receptor was identified in a human donor in good health. The material sequenced was Tregs sorted from blood. The rearrangement links TRBV5-1 to TRBJ1-1; TRBD1 aligns across 8 bases. CDR3 loop: CASSPRQGRSTEAFF. The CDR3 bases are TGCGCCAGCAGCCCACGACAGGGGAGGTCCACTGAAGCTTTCTTT.